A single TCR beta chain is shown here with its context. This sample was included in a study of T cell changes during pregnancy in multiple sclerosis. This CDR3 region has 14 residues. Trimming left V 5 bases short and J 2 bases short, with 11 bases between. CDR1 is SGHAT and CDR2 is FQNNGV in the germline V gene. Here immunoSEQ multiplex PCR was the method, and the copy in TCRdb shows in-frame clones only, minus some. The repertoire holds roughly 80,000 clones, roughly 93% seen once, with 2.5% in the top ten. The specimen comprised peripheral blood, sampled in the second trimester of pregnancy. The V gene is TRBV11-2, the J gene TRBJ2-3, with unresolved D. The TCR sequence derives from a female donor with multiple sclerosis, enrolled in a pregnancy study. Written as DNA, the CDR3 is TGTGCCAGCAGCCGTGAGGCGGTCACAGATACGCAGTATTTT. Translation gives CASSREAVTDTQYF. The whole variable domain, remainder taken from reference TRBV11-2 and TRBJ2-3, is EAGVAQSPRYKIIEKRQSVAFWCNPISGHATLYWYQQILGQGPKLLIQFQNNGVVDDSQLPKDRFSAERLKGVDSTLKIQPAKLEDSAVYLCASSREAVTDTQYFGPGTRLTVL.